This T cell receptor beta chain was identified during a study of cytomegalovirus exposure and HLA in healthy donors. The primer mix had 60 Vbeta and 13 Jbeta primers. TCRdb's table, derived via immunoSEQ multiplex PCR, lists solely in-frame clones and lacks some. The data contain some 77,000 clones, around three quarters of them seen just once; the ten biggest clones take up roughly 7.1%. Sequencing was carried out using PBMCs. The TCR was taken from a woman between 35 and 50 years old in good health and CMV-seronegative.

CDR3 DNA: TGTGCCAGCAGCATAGCGGGAGGGGGCACAGATACGCAGTATTTT. This translates into CASSIAGGGTDTQYF. J is TRBJ2-3 and V is TRBV11-3; 11 nucleotides line up with TRBD2. Per the germline V gene, CDR1 is SGHNT and CDR2 is YENEEA. J was trimmed by 1 base and V by 5 bases; bases with no gene match: 2. The CDR3 spans 15 residues. The variable domain in full, completed from reference TRBV11-3 and TRBJ2-3, reads EAGVVQSPRYKIIEKKQPVAFWCNPISGHNTLYWYLQNLGQGPELLIRYENEEAVDDSQLPKDRFSAERLKGVDSTLKIQPAELGDSAVYLCASSIAGGGTDTQYFGPGTRLTVL.